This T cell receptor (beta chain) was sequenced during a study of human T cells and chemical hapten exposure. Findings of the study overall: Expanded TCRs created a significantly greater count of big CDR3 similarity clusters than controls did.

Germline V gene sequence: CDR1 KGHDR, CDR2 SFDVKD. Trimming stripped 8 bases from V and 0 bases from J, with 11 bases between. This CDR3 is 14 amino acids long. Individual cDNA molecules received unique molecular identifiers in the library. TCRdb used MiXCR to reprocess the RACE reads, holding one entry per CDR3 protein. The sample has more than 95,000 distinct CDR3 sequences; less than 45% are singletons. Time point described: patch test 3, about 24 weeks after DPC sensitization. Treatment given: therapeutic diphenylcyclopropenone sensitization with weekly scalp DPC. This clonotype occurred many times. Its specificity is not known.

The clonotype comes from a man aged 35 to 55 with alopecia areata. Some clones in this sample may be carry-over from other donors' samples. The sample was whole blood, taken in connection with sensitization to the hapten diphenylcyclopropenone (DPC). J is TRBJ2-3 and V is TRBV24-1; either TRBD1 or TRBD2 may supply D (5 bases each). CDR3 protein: CATTTRDSTDTQYF. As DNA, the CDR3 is TGTGCCACCACTACGAGGGACAGCACAGATACGCAGTATTTT.